What follows are 8 T cell receptor beta chains derived from one specimen sequenced in a study of T cell changes during pregnancy in multiple sclerosis. Assay: immunoSEQ multiplex PCR; the TCRdb copy retains only in-frame clones and omits some. This sample yields 30,000 or so clones, of which roughly 89% are seen a single time; approximately 10% belongs to the top ten. This specimen was CD8+ T cells from peripheral blood mononuclear cells, taken in the second trimester of pregnancy. Receptor source: a female donor with multiple sclerosis, enrolled in a pregnancy study.

V is TRBV7-9 and J is TRBJ2-1; TRBD2 matches at 8 bases. Per the germline V gene, CDR1 is SEHNR and CDR2 is FQNEAQ (reference sequence). Trimming removed 4 bases from V and 1 base from J; junction bases left unmatched: 6. This CDR3 spans 16 amino acids. CDR3 sequence (DNA): TGTGCCAGCAGCTGGAGCGGGAGCCCTTCCTACAATGAGCAGTTCTTC. It codes for CASSWSGSPSYNEQFF.

The V gene is TRBV2, the J gene TRBJ1-2; 8 positions agree with TRBD1. This CDR3 has 15 residues. After removal of 4 bases from V and 3 bases from J, the junction contained 7 bases not matched to a gene. Per the germline V gene, CDR1 is SNHLY and CDR2 is FYNNEI. The CDR3 sequence is CASSVQPGGHYGYTF. Written as DNA, the CDR3 is TGTGCCAGCAGTGTTCAGCCAGGGGGCCACTATGGCTACACCTTC.

The gene calls are TRBV28 and TRBJ2-3; D call uncertain. Germline CDR1 is MDHEN and CDR2 is SYDVKM. The V end lost 7 bases, the J end lost 8 bases, and 16 bases lay between the germline ends. The CDR3 runs 13 residues. In DNA form, the CDR3 reads TGTGCCAGCACCCTAAGAGGAACTGGTACGCAGTATTTT. It translates to CASTLRGTGTQYF.

The rearrangement links TRBV5-6 to TRBJ2-7, with D possibly being TRBD2 (5 bases). This CDR3 spans 17 amino acids. CDR1 is SGHDT and CDR2 is YYEEEE in the germline V gene. Trimming shortened V by 0 bases and J by 2 bases, and 18 bases separated the two germline ends. Here the CDR3 reads CASSLEASGTFTYEQYF. The CDR3 nucleotides read TGTGCCAGCAGCTTGGAGGCGTCGGGAACGTTCACCTACGAGCAGTACTTC.

This rearrangement joins TRBV7-9 to TRBJ2-1; D ambiguous. Trimming took off 1 base at V and 10 bases at J, with 11 bases between the two ends. Germline lookup yields CDR1 SEHNR and CDR2 FQNEAQ (reference sequence). CDR3 size: 13 residues. The CDR3: CASSLDLRPEQFF. For the CDR3, the DNA is TGTGCCAGCAGCTTAGATCTGAGGCCCGAGCAGTTCTTC.

This sequence joins TRBV7-6 and TRBJ1-2, with D maybe TRBD1 (5 bases). The CDR3 runs 12 residues. CDR1 and CDR2 (germline): SGHVS, FNYEAQ. Deletions cut 9 bases from V and 6 bases from J, with 14 bases between. The CDR3, as DNA: TGTGCCAGTTGCCGGGGAGGGGATGGCTACACCTTC. Translation: CASCRGGDGYTF.

V usage is TRBV10-3 and J usage is TRBJ2-1; 8 bases align to TRBD2. Germline CDR1 reads ENHRY; CDR2 reads SYGVKD. J was trimmed by 6 bases and V by 10 bases; bases with no gene match: 5. The CDR3 loop spans 12 amino acids. CDR3 sequence reads: CATGGPRNEQFF. The CDR3 bases are TGTGCCACGGGAGGGCCGCGCAATGAGCAGTTCTTC.

V gene TRBV5-1 combines with J gene TRBJ2-7; D gene unclear. The germline V gene encodes CDR1 SGHRS and CDR2 YFSETQ. The CDR3 spans 17 residues. The V end lost 4 bases, the J end lost 3 bases, and 23 bases lay between the germline ends. The CDR3 DNA is TGCGCCAGCAGCCAGGAAACCCAAAACCGTTTTAACTACGAGCAGTACTTC. As protein: CASSQETQNRFNYEQYF.